This T cell receptor (beta chain) appears in the sequencing data of a study of shared clonotypes between healthy human individuals. Per the original methods: Filtering differed because ImmunoSEQ produced junction-only sequences that carried no quality scores. This table comes from immunoSEQ multiplex PCR, and its TCRdb copy is limited to in-frame clones, with some not included. V and J calls and clone size are given by that table; D and trimming were obtained from the DNA. The sample includes hundreds of thousands of clones, roughly 70% seen only once; the top ten take around 1.8%. With regard to this clone: The antigen is undetermined.

Adults of Caucasian background living in Nashville, Tennessee made up all donors. CD4+ cells underwent separation, giving CD45RA+ naive and CD45RA-negative memory subsets. V shed 7 bases and J 15 bases; nucleotides not matched to a gene: 8. Per germline, CDR1 WSHSY and CDR2 SAAADI. This CDR3 spans 11 amino acids. Study-level findings and limits: Even with large depth, rarefaction showed that sorted-subset sequencing was incomplete.

This TCR was sampled from a woman in her twenties or thirties in good health. This sequence joins TRBV10-2 and TRBJ2-1, with 8 bases matching TRBD1. The specimen was memory CD4+ T cells sorted from blood. Regarding subset: CD45RA-negative fraction. The CDR3 coding sequence is TGCGCCAGCACTCCCCGACAGGGGATGTTCTTC. Protein sequence: CASTPRQGMFF.